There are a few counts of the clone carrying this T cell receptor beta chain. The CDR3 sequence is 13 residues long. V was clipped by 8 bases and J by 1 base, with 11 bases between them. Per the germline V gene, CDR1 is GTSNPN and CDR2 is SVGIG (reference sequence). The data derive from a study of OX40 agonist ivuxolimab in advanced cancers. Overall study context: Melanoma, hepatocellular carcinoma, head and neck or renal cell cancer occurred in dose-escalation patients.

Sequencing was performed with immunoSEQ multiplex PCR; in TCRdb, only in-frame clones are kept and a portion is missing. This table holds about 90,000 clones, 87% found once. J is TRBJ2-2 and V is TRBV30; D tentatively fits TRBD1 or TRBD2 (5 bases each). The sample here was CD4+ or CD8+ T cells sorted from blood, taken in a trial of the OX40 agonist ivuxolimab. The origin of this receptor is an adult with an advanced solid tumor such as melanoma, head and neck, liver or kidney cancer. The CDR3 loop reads CAGKGRNTGELFF. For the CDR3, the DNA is TGTGCCGGCAAGGGACGGAACACCGGGGAGCTGTTTTTT. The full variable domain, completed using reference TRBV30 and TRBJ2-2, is SQTIHQWPATLVQPVGSPLSLECTVEGTSNPNLYWYRQAAGRGLQLLFYSVGIGQISSEVPQNLSASRPQDRQFILSSKKLLLSDSGFYLCAGKGRNTGELFFGEGSRLTVL.